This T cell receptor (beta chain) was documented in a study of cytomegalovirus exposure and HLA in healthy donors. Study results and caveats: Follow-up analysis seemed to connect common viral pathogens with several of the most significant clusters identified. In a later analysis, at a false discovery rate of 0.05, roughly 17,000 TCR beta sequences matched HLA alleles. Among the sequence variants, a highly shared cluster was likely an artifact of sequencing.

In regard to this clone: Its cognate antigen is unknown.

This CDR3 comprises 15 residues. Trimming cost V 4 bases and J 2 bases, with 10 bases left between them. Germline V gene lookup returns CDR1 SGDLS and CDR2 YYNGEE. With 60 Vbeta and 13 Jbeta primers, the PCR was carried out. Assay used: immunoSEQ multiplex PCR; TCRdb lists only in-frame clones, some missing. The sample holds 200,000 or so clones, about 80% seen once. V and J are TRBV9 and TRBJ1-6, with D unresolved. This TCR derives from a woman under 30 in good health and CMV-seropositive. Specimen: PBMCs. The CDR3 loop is CASSPNVAYNSPLHF. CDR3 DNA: TGTGCCAGCAGCCCAAACGTAGCCTATAATTCACCCCTCCACTTT. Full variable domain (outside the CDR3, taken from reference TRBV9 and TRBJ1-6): DSGVTQTPKHLITATGQRVTLRCSPRSGDLSVYWYQQSLDQGLQFLIQYYNGEERAKGNILERFSAQQFPDLHSELNLSSLELGDSALYFCASSPNVAYNSPLHFGNGTRLTVT.